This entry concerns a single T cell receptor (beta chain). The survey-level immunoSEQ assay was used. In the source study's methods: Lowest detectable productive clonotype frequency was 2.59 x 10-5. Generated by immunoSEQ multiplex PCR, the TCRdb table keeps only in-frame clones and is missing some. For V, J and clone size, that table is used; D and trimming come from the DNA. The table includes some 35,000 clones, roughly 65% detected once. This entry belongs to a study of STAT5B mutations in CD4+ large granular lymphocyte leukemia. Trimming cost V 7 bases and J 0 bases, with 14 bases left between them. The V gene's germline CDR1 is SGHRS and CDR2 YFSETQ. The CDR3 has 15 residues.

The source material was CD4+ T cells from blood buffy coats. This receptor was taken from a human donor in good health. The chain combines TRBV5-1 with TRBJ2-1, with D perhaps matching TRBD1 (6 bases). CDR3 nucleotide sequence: TGCGCCAGCTCGCCTTTAGGGGGCTCCTACAATGAGCAGTTCTTC. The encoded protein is CASSPLGGSYNEQFF. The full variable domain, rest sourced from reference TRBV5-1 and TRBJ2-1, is KAGVTQTPRYLIKTRGQQVTLSCSPISGHRSVSWYQQTPGQGLQFLFEYFSETQRNKGNFPGRFSGRQFSNSRSEMNVSTLELGDSALYLCASSPLGGSYNEQFFGPGTRLTVL.